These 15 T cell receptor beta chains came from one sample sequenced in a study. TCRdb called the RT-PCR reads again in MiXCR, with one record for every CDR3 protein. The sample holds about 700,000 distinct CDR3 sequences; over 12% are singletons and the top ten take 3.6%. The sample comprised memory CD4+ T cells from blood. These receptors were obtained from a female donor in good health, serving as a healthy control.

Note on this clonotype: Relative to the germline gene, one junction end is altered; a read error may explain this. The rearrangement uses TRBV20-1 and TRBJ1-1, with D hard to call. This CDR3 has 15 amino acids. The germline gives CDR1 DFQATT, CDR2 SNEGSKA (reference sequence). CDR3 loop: CSARATGSMNTEAFF. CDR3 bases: TGCAGTGCAAGAGCGACGGGCTCAATGAACACTGAAGCTTTCTTT.

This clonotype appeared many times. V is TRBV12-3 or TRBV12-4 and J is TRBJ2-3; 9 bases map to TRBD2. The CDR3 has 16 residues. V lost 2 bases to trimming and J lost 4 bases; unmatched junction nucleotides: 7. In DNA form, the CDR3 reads TGTGCCAGCAGTTTAATGGCGGGAGGGTTTGCAGATACGCAGTATTTT. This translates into CASSLMAGGFADTQYF.

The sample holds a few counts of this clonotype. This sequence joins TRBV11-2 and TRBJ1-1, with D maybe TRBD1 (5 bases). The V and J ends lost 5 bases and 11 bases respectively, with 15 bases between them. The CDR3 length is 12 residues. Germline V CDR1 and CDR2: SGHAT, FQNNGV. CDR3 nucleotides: TGTGCCAGCAGCGCCGTGGGGGTGGAGGCTTTCTTT. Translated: CASSAVGVEAFF.

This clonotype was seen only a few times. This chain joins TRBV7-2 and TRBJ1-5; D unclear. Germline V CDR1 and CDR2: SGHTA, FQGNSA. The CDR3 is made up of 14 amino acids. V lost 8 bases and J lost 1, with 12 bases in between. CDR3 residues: CASRSLDSNQPQHF. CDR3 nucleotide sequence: TGTGCCAGCCGCTCACTTGACAGCAATCAGCCCCAGCATTTT.

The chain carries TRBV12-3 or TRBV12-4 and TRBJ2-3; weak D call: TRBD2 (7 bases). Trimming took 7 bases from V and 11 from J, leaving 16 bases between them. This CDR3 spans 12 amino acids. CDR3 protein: CASNLGGARQYF. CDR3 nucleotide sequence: TGTGCCAGCAACCTAGGGGGGGCCAGGCAGTATTTT.

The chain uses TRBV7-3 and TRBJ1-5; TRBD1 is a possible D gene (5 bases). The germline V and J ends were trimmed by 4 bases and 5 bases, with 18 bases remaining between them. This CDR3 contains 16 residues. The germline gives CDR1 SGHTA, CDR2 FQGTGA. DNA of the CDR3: TGTGCCAGCAGCTCGCGGAAAGGGGATCAGGATCAGCCCCAGCATTTT. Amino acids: CASSSRKGDQDQPQHF.

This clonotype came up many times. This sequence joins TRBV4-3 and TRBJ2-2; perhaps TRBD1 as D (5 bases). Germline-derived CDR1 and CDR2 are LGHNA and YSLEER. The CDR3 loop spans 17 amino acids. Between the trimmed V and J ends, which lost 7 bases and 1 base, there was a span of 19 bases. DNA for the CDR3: TGCGCCAGCAATCAAAGACAAGACAGCTTGAACACCGGGGAGCTGTTTTTT. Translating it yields CASNQRQDSLNTGELFF.

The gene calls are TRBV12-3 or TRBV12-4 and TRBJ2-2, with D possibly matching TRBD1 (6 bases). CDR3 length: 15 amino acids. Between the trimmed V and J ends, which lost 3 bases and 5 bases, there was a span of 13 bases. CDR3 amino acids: CASSFQQGETGELFF. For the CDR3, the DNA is TGTGCCAGCAGTTTCCAACAGGGAGAGACCGGGGAGCTGTTTTTT.

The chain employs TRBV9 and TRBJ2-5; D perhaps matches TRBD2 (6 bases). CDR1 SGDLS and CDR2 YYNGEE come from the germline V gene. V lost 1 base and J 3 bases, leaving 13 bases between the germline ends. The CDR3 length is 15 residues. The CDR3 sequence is CASSVSAEREETQYF. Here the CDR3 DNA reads TGTGCCAGCAGCGTATCTGCAGAGCGGGAAGAGACCCAGTACTTC.

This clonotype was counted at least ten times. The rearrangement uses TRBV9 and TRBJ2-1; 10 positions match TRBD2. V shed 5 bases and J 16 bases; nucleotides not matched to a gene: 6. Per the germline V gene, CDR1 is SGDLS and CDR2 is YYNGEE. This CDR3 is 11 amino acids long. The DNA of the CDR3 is TGTGCCAGCAGGGTAACTAGCGGGAATTTCTTC. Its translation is CASRVTSGNFF.

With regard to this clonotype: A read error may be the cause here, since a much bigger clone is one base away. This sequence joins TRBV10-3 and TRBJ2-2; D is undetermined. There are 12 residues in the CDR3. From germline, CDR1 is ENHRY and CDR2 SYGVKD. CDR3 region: CAMSAKAGELFF. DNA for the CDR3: TGTGCCATGAGTGCCAAGGCCGGGGAGCTGTTTTTT.

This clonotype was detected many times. The CDR3 is CASSQEQTRGYTF. The CDR3 nucleotides are TGTGCCAGCAGCCAAGAACAGACCCGCGGCTACACCTTC. This sequence joins TRBV3-1 and TRBJ1-2; no definite D call. This CDR3 region has 13 residues. Germline CDR1 and CDR2: LGHDT and YNNKEL (reference sequence). V was shortened by 0 bases and J by 8 bases, with 10 bases between the two germline ends.

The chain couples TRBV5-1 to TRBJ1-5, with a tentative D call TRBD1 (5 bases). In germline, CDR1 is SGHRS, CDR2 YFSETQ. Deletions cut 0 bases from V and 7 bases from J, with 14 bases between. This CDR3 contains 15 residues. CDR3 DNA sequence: TGCGCCAGCAGCTTGGTTGGGGACTCTCGACAGCCCCAGCATTTT. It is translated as CASSLVGDSRQPQHF.

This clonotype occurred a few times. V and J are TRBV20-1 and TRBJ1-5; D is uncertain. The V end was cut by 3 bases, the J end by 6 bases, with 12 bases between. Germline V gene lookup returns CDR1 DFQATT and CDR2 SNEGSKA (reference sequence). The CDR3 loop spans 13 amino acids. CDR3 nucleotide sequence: TGCAGTGCTAGCTGGGAGAGTAGTCAGCCCCAGCATTTT. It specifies CSASWESSQPQHF.

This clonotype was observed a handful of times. CDR3 nucleotides: TGCGCCAGCAGCTGGACAAGGGAGGAAAAACTGTTTTTT. It codes for CASSWTREEKLFF. V and J are TRBV5-1 and TRBJ1-4; D may be TRBD1 (5 bases). Germline values: CDR1 SGHRS, CDR2 YFSETQ. CDR3 size: 13 residues. Trimming removed 3 bases from V and 8 bases from J, with 11 bases in between.